This is a list of T cell receptor beta chains from one sample in a study of somatic mutations in cytotoxic T cells in rheumatoid arthritis. Using immunoSEQ multiplex PCR, the repertoire was profiled, and TCRdb retains in-frame clones only, with some absent. The sample has roughly 3,500 clones, approximately 80% seen once. Sequenced: CD8+ T cells sorted from blood. The source of these receptors is a man in his fifties with rheumatoid arthritis. CDR3s include the opening cysteine and the closing phenylalanine or tryptophan. The D gene is left open where the match is weak. A row's size may be missing; if present it is once, few, many or a size class.

>-|TRBV18|TRBJ2-7|-
TGTGCCAGCTCACCAAGGGGTTTTGAGCAGTACTTC
CASSPRGFEQYF
>-|TRBV2|TRBJ1-4|TRBD1
TGTGCCAGCAGTGACCCCGGGGACAGAGAAACTAATGAAAAACTGTTTTTT
CASSDPGDRETNEKLFF
>-|TRBV11-1|TRBJ1-1|TRBD1
TGTGCCAGCAGCACCGGGACAGATCGGACCACTGAAGCTTTCTTT
CASSTGTDRTTEAFF
>-|TRBV4-3|TRBJ1-1|-
TGCGCCAGCAGCCAAGATCTACAGTCGTGGACTGAAGCTTTCTTT
CASSQDLQSWTEAFF
>-|TRBV7-7|TRBJ2-3|TRBD1
TGTGCTAGCAGCTCTACAGGGGGCGGCACAGATACGCAGTATTTT
CASSSTGGGTDTQYF
>-|TRBV5-1|TRBJ1-2|-
TGCGCCAGCAGCTTGGGGGGCTGGTATGGCTACACCTTC
CASSLGGWYGYTF
>once|TRBV4-3|TRBJ2-6|TRBD2
TGCGCCAGCAGCCAAGTGGGGTTTTCGGGGGGTCAAAGCCGCTCTGGGGCCAACGTCCTGACTTTC
CASSQVGFSGGQSRSGANVLTF
>-|TRBV6-4|TRBJ2-1|TRBD2
TGTGCCAGCAGTGAGCGGGAGGGCTCCTACAATGAGCAGTTCTTC
CASSEREGSYNEQFF
>-|TRBV9|TRBJ1-2|-
TGTGCCAGCAGCTCCGGACTGGGCTATGGCTACACCTTC
CASSSGLGYGYTF
>once|TRBV7-9|TRBJ1-4|TRBD1
TGTGCCAGCAGCTTCCCGACAGGGCTAGGGGAAAAACTGTTTTTT
CASSFPTGLGEKLFF
>-|TRBV2|TRBJ2-7|-
TGTGCCAGCAGTGTGGCAGGGGCCTACGAGCAGTACTTC
CASSVAGAYEQYF
>-|TRBV21-1|TRBJ1-5|-
TGTGCCAGCAGCAAAGGAAGGGGGGGCCAGCCCCAGCATTTT
CASSKGRGGQPQHF
>-|TRBV5-4|TRBJ2-7|-
TGTGCCAGCAGCTTGGAACTGAGACGGGACGAGCAGTACTTC
CASSLELRRDEQYF
>-|TRBV6-5|TRBJ1-2|-
TGTGCCAGCAGTTACTCTGGCGGGGGGTACTATGGCTACACCTTC
CASSYSGGGYYGYTF
>-|TRBV4-3|TRBJ2-1|-
TGCGCCAGCAGCCTGGGGTCCCCTAGCGCAAGCTCCTACAATGAGCAGTTCTTC
CASSLGSPSASSYNEQFF
>-|TRBV6-5|TRBJ2-2|-
TGTGCCAGCAGTTACTCGTTCTTCACCGGGGAGCTGTTTTTT
CASSYSFFTGELFF
>-|TRBV28|TRBJ1-3|TRBD1
TGTGCCAGCAGTCTTGGACAGGGAGGTGGAAACACCATATATTTT
CASSLGQGGGNTIYF
>once|TRBV4-1|TRBJ1-1|-
TGCGCCAGCAGCACCCAGACAGGCGGGGGACCTGAAGCTTTCTTT
CASSTQTGGGPEAFF
>few|TRBV30|TRBJ1-2|-
TGTGCCTGGCAGGGGATAAACTATGGCTACACCTTC
CAWQGINYGYTF
>-|TRBV2|TRBJ1-2|-
TGTGCCAGCAGTGATTGGGGCAGGGAGGATGGCTACACCTTC
CASSDWGREDGYTF
>-|TRBV5-1|TRBJ2-7|-
TGCGCCAGCAGCTTTCTCCCGGACGGGACCTACGAGCAGTACTTC
CASSFLPDGTYEQYF
>-|TRBV4-3|TRBJ2-2|-
TGCGCCAGCAGCCAAGAGTCATATCTGGAGACGGGGGAGGTCGGGGAGCTGTTTTTT
CASSQESYLETGEVGELFF